Here is one TCR beta chain with its context. Its antigen is unidentified. The CDR3 has 13 residues. Germline loops: CDR1 LGHDT, CDR2 YNNKEL (reference sequence). V lost 0 bases, J lost 12 bases, and 5 bases stayed unmatched. It was by quantitative 5'-RACE with molecular barcodes that TCR beta libraries were made. TCRdb recomputed calls from the 5' RACE reads with MiXCR, one row per CDR3 protein. The repertoire has roughly 150,000 distinct CDR3 sequences, roughly 30% of them found once; the top ten carry over 5.5%. This sample is drawn from a study of CD8 T cells in ankylosing spondylitis. Regarding the study as a whole: According to the report, clones linked to the disease were significantly enriched in matched synovial fluid samples taken from ankylosing spondylitis patients. Some motif variants had been reported before (in reactive arthritis synovial fluid and blood).

Input material: synovial fluid, either unsorted or a sorted T cell fraction (not recorded which). J is TRBJ2-1 and V is TRBV3-1, with 7 positions matching TRBD2. The TCR originated in a male donor with ankylosing spondylitis. The chain's CDR3 is CASSQDSQRGQFF. The CDR3, as DNA: TGTGCCAGCAGCCAAGATTCACAGCGGGGGCAGTTCTTC.